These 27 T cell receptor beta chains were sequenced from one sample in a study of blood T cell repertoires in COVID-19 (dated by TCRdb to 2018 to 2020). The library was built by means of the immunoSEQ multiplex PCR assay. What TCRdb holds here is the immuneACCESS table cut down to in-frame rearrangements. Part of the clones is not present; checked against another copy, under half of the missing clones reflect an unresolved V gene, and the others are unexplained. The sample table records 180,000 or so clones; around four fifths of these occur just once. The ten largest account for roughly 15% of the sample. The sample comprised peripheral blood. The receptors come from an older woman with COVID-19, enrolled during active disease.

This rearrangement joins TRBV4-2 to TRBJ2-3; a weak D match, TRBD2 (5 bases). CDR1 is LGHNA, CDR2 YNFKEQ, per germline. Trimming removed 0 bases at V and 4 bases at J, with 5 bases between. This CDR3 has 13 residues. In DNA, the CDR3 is TGTGCCAGCAGCCAAGAGGGAGCAGATACGCAGTATTTT. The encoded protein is CASSQEGADTQYF.

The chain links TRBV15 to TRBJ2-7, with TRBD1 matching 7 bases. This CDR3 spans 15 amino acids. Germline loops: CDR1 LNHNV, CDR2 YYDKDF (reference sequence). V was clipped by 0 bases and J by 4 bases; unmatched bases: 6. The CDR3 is CATSRDPGRGYEQYF. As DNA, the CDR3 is TGTGCCACCAGCAGAGATCCGGGCAGGGGGTACGAGCAGTACTTC.

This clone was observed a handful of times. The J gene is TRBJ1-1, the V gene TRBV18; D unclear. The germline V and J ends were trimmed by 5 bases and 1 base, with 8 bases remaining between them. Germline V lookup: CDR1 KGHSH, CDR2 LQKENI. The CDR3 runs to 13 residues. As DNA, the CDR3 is TGTGCCAGCTCAGCGGCCTCGAACACTGAAGCTTTCTTT. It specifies CASSAASNTEAFF.

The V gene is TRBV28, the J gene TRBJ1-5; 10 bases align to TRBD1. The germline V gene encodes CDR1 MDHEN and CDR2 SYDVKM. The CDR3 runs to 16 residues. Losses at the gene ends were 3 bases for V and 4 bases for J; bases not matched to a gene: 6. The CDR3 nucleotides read TGTGCCAGCAGTTTTGGGGACAGGGGAAAGAATCAGCCCCAGCATTTT. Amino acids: CASSFGDRGKNQPQHF. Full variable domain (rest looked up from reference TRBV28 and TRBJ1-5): DVKVTQSSRYLVKRTGEKVFLECVQDMDHENMFWYRQDPGLGLRLIYFSYDVKMKEKGDIPEGYSVSREKKERFSLILESASTNQTSMYLCASSFGDRGKNQPQHFGDGTRLSIL.

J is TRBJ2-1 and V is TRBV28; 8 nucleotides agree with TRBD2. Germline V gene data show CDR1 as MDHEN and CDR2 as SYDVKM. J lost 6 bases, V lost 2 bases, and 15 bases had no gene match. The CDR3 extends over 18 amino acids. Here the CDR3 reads CASSLGLTQRGILNEQFF. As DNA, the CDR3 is TGTGCCAGCAGTTTAGGCCTTACCCAGCGGGGGATCCTCAATGAGCAGTTCTTC.

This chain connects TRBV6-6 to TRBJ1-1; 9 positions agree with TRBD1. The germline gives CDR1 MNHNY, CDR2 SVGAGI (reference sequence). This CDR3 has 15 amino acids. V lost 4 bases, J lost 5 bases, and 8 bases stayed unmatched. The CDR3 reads CASSSNRGRDTEAFF. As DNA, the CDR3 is TGTGCCAGCAGTTCAAACAGGGGGCGGGATACTGAAGCTTTCTTT.

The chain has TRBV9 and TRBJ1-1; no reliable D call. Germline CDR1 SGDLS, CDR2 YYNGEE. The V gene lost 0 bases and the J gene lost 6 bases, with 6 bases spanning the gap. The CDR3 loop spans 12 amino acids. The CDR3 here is CASSVATPEAFF. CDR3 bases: TGTGCCAGCAGCGTAGCTACGCCTGAAGCTTTCTTT.

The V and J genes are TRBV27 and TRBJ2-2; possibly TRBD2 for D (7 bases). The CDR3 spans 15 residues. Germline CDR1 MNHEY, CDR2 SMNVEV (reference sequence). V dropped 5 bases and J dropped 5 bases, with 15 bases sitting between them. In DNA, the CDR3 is TGTGCCAGCAGTAACGGGGGGCCGTGGACCGGGGAGCTGTTTTTT. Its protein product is CASSNGGPWTGELFF.

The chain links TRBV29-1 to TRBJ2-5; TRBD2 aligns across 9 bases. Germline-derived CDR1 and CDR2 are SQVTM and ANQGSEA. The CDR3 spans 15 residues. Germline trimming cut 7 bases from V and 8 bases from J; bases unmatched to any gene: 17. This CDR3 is CSAARVGGRALTQYF. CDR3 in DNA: TGCAGCGCCGCCCGGGTGGGCGGGAGGGCCTTAACCCAGTACTTC.

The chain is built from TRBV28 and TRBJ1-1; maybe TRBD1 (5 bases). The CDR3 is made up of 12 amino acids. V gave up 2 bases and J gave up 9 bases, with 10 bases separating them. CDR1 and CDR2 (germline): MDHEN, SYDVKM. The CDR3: CASSLKGLQAFF. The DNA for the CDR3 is TGTGCCAGCAGTTTAAAGGGACTCCAAGCTTTCTTT.

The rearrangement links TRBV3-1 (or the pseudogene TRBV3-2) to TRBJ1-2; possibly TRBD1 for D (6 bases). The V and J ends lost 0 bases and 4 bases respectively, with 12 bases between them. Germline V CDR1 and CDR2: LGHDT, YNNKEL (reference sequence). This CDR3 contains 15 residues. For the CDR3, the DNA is TGTGCCAGCAGCCAAGAAGGACGCAGGGGCTATGGCTACACCTTC. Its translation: CASSQEGRRGYGYTF.

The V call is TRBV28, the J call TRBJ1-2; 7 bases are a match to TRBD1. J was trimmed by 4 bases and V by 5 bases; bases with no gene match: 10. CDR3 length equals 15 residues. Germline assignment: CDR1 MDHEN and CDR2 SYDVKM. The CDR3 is CASSPRTGLSYGYTF. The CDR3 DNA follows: TGTGCCAGCAGTCCGCGGACAGGACTCAGCTATGGCTACACCTTC.

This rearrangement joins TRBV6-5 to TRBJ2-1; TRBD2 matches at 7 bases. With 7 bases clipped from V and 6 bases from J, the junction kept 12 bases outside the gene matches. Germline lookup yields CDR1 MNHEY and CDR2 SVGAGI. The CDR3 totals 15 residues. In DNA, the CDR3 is TGTGCCAGCACCATATGGGAGGGGTTTGGCAATGAGCAGTTCTTC. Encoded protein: CASTIWEGFGNEQFF.

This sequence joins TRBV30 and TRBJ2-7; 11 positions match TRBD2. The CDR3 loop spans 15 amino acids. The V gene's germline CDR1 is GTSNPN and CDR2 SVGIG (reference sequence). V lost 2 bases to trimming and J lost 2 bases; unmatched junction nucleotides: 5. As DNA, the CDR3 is TGTGCCTGGAGTAGGACTAGCGGGCCAACCTACGAGCAGTACTTC. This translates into CAWSRTSGPTYEQYF.

The CDR3 loop is CASRQGADTEAFF. The CDR3, as DNA: TGTGCCTCCAGACAGGGGGCGGACACTGAAGCTTTCTTT. The genes are TRBV30 and TRBJ1-1; 10 nucleotides align to TRBD1. CDR3 length equals 13 residues. Looked up from germline, CDR1 is GTSNPN and CDR2 is SVGIG (reference sequence). J was trimmed by 3 bases and V by 7 bases; bases with no gene match: 5.

In nucleotides, the CDR3 is TGTGCCTGTACAGGGGGCAGGTCTTCCTATGGCTACACCTTC. It yields the protein CACTGGRSSYGYTF. This chain uses TRBV6-5 with TRBJ1-2, with TRBD1 matching 9 bases. Germline trimming cut 11 bases from V and 4 bases from J; bases unmatched to any gene: 11. Germline V gene lookup returns CDR1 MNHEY and CDR2 SVGAGI. The length of the CDR3 is 14 residues.

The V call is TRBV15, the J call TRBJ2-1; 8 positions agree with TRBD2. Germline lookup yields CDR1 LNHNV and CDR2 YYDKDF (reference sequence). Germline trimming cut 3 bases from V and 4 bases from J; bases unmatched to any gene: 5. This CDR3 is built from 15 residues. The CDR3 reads CATSRSGGDYNEQFF. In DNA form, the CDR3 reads TGTGCCACCAGCAGGAGCGGGGGAGATTACAATGAGCAGTTCTTC. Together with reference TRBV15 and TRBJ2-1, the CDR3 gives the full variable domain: DAMVIQNPRYQVTQFGKPVTLSCSQTLNHNVMYWYQQKSSQAPKLLFHYYDKDFNNEADTPDNFQSRRPNTSFCFLDIRSPGLGDTAMYLCATSRSGGDYNEQFFGPGTRLTVL.

The CDR3 sequence is CASSPAGTGPTYEQYV. The DNA of the CDR3 is TGTGCCAGCAGCCCAGCCGGGACAGGTCCAACCTACGAGCAGTACGTC. The chain couples TRBV27 to TRBJ2-7; 8 bases agree with TRBD1. V lost 6 bases to trimming and J lost 2 bases; unmatched junction nucleotides: 12. Germline V gene data show CDR1 as MNHEY and CDR2 as SMNVEV (reference sequence). The CDR3 totals 16 residues.

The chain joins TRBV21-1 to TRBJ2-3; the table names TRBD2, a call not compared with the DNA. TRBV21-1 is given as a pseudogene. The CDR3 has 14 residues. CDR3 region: CASSNETRTDTQYF. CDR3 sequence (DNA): TGTGCCAGCAGCAATGAGACTCGCACAGATACGCAGTATTTT.

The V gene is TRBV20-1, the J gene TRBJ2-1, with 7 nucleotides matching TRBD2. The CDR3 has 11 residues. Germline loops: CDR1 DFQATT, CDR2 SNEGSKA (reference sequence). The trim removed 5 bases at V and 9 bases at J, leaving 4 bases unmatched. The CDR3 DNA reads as TGCAGTGCTCCCCGGACTAGTGAGCAGTTCTTC. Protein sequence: CSAPRTSEQFF.

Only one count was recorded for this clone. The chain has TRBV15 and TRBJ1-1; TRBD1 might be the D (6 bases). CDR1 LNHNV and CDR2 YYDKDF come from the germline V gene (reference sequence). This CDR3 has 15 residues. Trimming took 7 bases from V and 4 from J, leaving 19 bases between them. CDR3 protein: CATTEGGVPSTEAFF. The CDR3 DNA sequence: TGTGCCACCACCGAAGGGGGGGTCCCTAGCACTGAAGCTTTCTTT.

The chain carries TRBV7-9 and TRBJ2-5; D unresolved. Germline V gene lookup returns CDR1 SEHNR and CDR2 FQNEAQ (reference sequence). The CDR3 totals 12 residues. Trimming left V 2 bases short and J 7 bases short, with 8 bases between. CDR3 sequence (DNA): TGTGCCAGCAGCTTACCGGTCGCGACCCAGTACTTC. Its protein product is CASSLPVATQYF.

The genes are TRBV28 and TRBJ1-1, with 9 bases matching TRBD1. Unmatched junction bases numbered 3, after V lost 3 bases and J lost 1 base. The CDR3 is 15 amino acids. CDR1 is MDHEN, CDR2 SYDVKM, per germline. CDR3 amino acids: CASSFWDRENTEAFF. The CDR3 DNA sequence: TGTGCCAGCAGTTTTTGGGACAGGGAGAACACTGAAGCTTTCTTT.

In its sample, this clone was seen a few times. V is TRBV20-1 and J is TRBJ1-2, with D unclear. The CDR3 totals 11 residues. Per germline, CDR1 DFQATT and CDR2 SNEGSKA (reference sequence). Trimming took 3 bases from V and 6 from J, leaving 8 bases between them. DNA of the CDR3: TGCAGTGCTAGGTCGGGAGATGGCTACACCTTC. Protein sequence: CSARSGDGYTF.

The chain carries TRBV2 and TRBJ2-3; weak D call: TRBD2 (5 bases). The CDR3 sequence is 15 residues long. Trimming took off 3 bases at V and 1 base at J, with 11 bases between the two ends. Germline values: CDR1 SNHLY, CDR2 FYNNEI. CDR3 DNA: TGTGCCAGCAGTGAGGAAGGACTCCGCACAGATACGCAGTATTTT. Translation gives CASSEEGLRTDTQYF.

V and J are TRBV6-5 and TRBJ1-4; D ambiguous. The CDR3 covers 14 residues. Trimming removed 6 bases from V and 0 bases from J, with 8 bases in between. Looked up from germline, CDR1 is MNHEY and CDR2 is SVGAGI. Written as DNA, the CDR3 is TGTGCCAGCAGGAAAGCCACAACTAATGAAAAACTGTTTTTT. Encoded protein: CASRKATTNEKLFF.

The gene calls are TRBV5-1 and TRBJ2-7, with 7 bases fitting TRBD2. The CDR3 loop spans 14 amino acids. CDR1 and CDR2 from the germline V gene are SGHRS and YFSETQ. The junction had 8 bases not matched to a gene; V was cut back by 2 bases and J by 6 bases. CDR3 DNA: TGCGCCAGCAGCTTCGCGGGAGTAGTCGGCGAGCAGTACTTC. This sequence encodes CASSFAGVVGEQYF.